The rows below give T cell receptor beta chains drawn from one sample of a study of regulatory T cells in long-lasting Graves disease. TCRdb recomputed calls from the multiplex PCR reads with MiXCR, one row per CDR3 protein. Here the sample spans about 430,000 distinct CDR3 sequences, 15% being singletons. The same data also contributed to another study, on T cells in Graves' hyperthyroidism and ophthalmopathy.

The sequences come from peripheral blood mononuclear cells (PBMCs), collected at new diagnosis, from a patient treated with antithyroid drugs. The receptor source for this set is a woman in her thirties or forties with Graves disease. The CDR3 runs from the conserved cysteine through the conserved F or W. D genes are given only for firm matches. Some rows mark clone size as missing; the rest say once, few, many or name a class of expanded clone.

TRBV12-3/TRBV12-4	few	TRBD2	TRBJ2-5	CASGTSSLETQYF	TGTGCCAGTGGGACTAGCAGTCTAGAGACCCAGTACTTC
TRBV18	NA	TRBD1	TRBJ1-5	CASSPPGVDRGQPQHF	TGTGCCAGCTCACCACCGGGAGTTGACAGGGGTCAGCCCCAGCATTTT
TRBV6-1	many	TRBD1	TRBJ1-5	CASSPRDRLVYSNQPQHF	TGTGCCAGCAGTCCCCGGGACAGACTCGTTTATAGCAATCAGCCCCAGCATTTT
TRBV14	many	TRBD2	TRBJ2-1	CASSQEWASGSPSSYNEQFF	TGTGCCAGCAGCCAAGAATGGGCTAGCGGATCCCCTAGCTCCTACAATGAGCAGTTCTTC
TRBV4-3	NA	TRBD2	TRBJ2-1	CASSPEWRAGNTNNEQFF	TGCGCCAGCAGCCCCGAGTGGCGAGCGGGAAACACTAACAATGAGCAGTTCTTC
TRBV30	many	TRBD1	TRBJ1-5	CAWSAGQGNQPQHF	TGTGCCTGGAGTGCAGGACAGGGCAATCAGCCCCAGCATTTT
TRBV20-1	NA	TRBD2	TRBJ2-7	CSAKTGGIHEQYF	TGCAGTGCTAAAACGGGAGGCATCCACGAGCAGTACTTC
TRBV5-6	NA	NA	TRBJ2-3	CASSSLTSSTDTQYF	TGTGCCAGCAGCTCCCTGACTAGTAGCACAGATACGCAGTATTTT
TRBV29-1	few	NA	TRBJ2-7	CSVSGTGLGYEQYF	TGCAGCGTTTCCGGGACCGGGCTGGGCTACGAGCAGTACTTC
TRBV29-1	many	TRBD2	TRBJ2-5	CSVEASGNIQETQYF	TGCAGCGTCGAGGCTAGCGGGAACATCCAAGAGACCCAGTACTTC
TRBV28	many	NA	TRBJ1-3	CASRPPGHRSGNTIYF	TGTGCCAGCAGGCCGCCGGGACACCGCTCTGGAAACACCATATATTTT
TRBV7-3	many	NA	TRBJ2-3	CASSFTPTDTQYF	TGTGCCAGCAGTTTTACCCCCACAGATACGCAGTATTTT
TRBV9	NA	TRBD1	TRBJ2-1	CASSALAGGSYNEQFF	TGTGCCAGCAGCGCCCTTGCAGGGGGCTCCTACAATGAGCAGTTCTTC
TRBV28	many	NA	TRBJ1-5	CASSLSGRDGQPQHF	TGTGCCAGCAGTCTATCGGGCAGGGATGGTCAGCCCCAGCATTTT
TRBV28	many	NA	TRBJ1-5	CASSYGQLTLDF	TGTGCCAGCAGTTATGGACAGCTGACCCTGGATTTT
TRBV20-1	NA	NA	TRBJ2-3	CSARRGGRADTQYF	TGCAGTGCTAGACGTGGAGGGAGAGCGGACACGCAGTATTTT